This T cell receptor (beta chain) was identified during a study of T cell changes during pregnancy in multiple sclerosis. The assay was immunoSEQ multiplex PCR, and TCRdb's table has in-frame clones only and misses some. The table has around 95,000 clones, approximately 90% seen once. CDR3 length: 18 amino acids. The V and J ends lost 6 bases and 1 base respectively, with 22 bases between them. Germline V lookup: CDR1 MDHEN, CDR2 SYDVKM. The sequencing here drew on peripheral blood, taken after pregnancy. This receptor was identified in a female donor in good health, enrolled as a control in a pregnancy study. V and J are TRBV28 and TRBJ2-1; D perhaps matches TRBD2 (7 bases). CDR3 amino acids: CASSGGGLASGSYNEQFF. Here the CDR3 DNA reads TGTGCCAGCAGCGGAGGGGGGCTAGCTAGCGGTTCCTACAATGAGCAGTTCTTC.